The 24 T cell receptor beta chains given below trace back to one sample, sequenced in a study of T cells after posttransplantation cyclophosphamide. Data came from immunoSEQ multiplex PCR; TCRdb stores just in-frame clones and leaves some out. This repertoire shows around 9,900 clones, 85% to 90% found once; its top ten account for approximately 1.5%. Sample: memory CD4+ T cells sorted from PBMCs. The source is an older woman in good health, CMV-negative, and a related stem cell transplant donor.

The rearrangement uses TRBV29-1 and TRBJ2-6; D unresolved. The CDR3 has 13 residues. Germline V lookup: CDR1 SQVTM, CDR2 ANQGSEA. V was clipped by 7 bases and J by 0 bases, with 7 bases between them. The DNA for the CDR3 is TGCAGCGGAGCATCCTCTGGGGCCAACGTCCTGACTTTC. It translates to CSGASSGANVLTF.

This rearrangement joins TRBV27 to TRBJ1-1; the match to TRBD1 covers 8 bases. Germline V CDR1 and CDR2: MNHEY, SMNVEV (reference sequence). Unmatched junction bases numbered 4, after V lost 5 bases and J lost 5 bases. CDR3 length equals 13 residues. CDR3 region: CASSRQGWTEAFF. For the CDR3, the DNA is TGTGCCAGCAGTCGACAGGGGTGGACTGAAGCTTTCTTT.

The sample holds one count of this clone. V and J are TRBV6-1 and TRBJ1-5, with D maybe TRBD1 (5 bases). The CDR3 is 13 residues long. The germline V gene encodes CDR1 MNHNS and CDR2 SASEGT. V lost 5 bases, J lost 7 bases, and 12 bases lay in between. The CDR3 coding sequence is TGTGCCAGCAGTCCAGGGCCGCGGCAGCCCCAGCATTTT. Translated, it gives CASSPGPRQPQHF.

The chain combines TRBV18 with TRBJ2-7; 13 bases align to TRBD2. Germline CDR1 reads KGHSH; CDR2 reads LQKENI. This CDR3 is built from 15 residues. V gave up 1 base and J gave up 6 bases; unmatched junction bases: 3. The CDR3 nucleotides read TGTGCCAGCTCACCACGGGGACTAGCGGGGACCGAGCAGTACGTC. Translating gives CASSPRGLAGTEQYV.

The V call is TRBV27, the J call TRBJ2-1; 7 bases are a match to TRBD1. V shed 3 bases and J 8 bases; nucleotides not matched to a gene: 4. Looked up from germline, CDR1 is MNHEY and CDR2 is SMNVEV (reference sequence). The CDR3 sequence is 13 residues long. The CDR3 DNA reads TGTGCCAGCAGTTTTGGGGACAGTCATGAGCAGTTCTTC. This translates into CASSFGDSHEQFF.

The chain carries TRBV5-1 and TRBJ1-1; tentative D call: TRBD1 (5 bases). This CDR3 contains 14 residues. Trimming cost V 2 bases and J 1 base, with 9 bases left between them. Germline assignment: CDR1 SGHRS and CDR2 YFSETQ. The CDR3 coding sequence is TGCGCCAGCAGCTTAGGACATGCGAACACTGAAGCTTTCTTT. It encodes CASSLGHANTEAFF.

V gene TRBV5-1 combines with J gene TRBJ1-1, with TRBD1 identical over 11 bases. Germline CDR1 reads SGHRS; CDR2 reads YFSETQ. V dropped 2 bases and J dropped 0; count of bases not matched to a gene: 6. The CDR3 length is 17 residues. CDR3: CASSLGGTGGMNTEAFF. CDR3 sequence (DNA): TGCGCCAGCAGCTTAGGGGGGACAGGGGGAATGAACACTGAAGCTTTCTTT.

Only one count was recorded for this clone. This rearrangement joins TRBV6-5 to TRBJ1-5; D not certain. Trimming removed 5 bases at V and 2 bases at J, with 10 bases between. The germline CDR1 and CDR2 sequences are MNHEY and SVGAGI. This CDR3 region has 14 residues. CDR3 in DNA: TGTGCCAGCAGTGGAGAGATAGGCAATCAGCCCCAGCATTTT. Translated, it gives CASSGEIGNQPQHF.

This chain connects TRBV6-1 to TRBJ2-5; a possible D gene is TRBD1 (9 bases). Germline V CDR1 and CDR2: MNHNS, SASEGT. Trimming removed 6 bases at V and 5 bases at J, with 19 bases between. This CDR3 region has 15 residues. CDR3 in DNA: TGTGCCAGCAGGAAAACAGGGGGCGGGGGGGAGACCCAGTACTTC. It translates to CASRKTGGGGETQYF.

The rearrangement links TRBV11-3 to TRBJ1-2; tentative D call: TRBD1 (6 bases). V lost 3 bases, J lost 9 bases, and 14 bases lay in between. This CDR3 spans 13 amino acids. From germline, CDR1 is SGHNT and CDR2 YENEEA. As DNA, the CDR3 is TGTGCCAGCAGCTTGGACAGTTTGTGTAGCTACACCTTC. Its translation is CASSLDSLCSYTF.

The rearrangement links TRBV4-3 to TRBJ1-1; perhaps TRBD1 as D (6 bases). The CDR3 loop spans 13 amino acids. Trimming pared 4 bases from V and 0 bases from J, leaving 6 bases between. Germline CDR1 and CDR2: LGHNA and YSLEER. This CDR3 is CASSRTVNTEAFF. DNA of the CDR3: TGCGCCAGCAGCCGGACAGTGAACACTGAAGCTTTCTTT.

The chain carries TRBV19 and TRBJ1-4, with no clear D. CDR3 length equals 13 residues. V lost 2 bases to trimming and J lost 4 bases, with 5 bases between them. Germline V gene sequence: CDR1 LNHDA, CDR2 SQIVND (reference sequence). In DNA form, the CDR3 reads TGTGCCAGTAGTATACCCGGTAATGAAAAACTGTTTTTT. It encodes CASSIPGNEKLFF.

This rearrangement joins TRBV5-4 to TRBJ2-7; 10 nucleotides align to TRBD2. After removal of 0 bases from V and 3 bases from J, the junction contained 6 bases not matched to a gene. In germline, CDR1 is SGHNT, CDR2 YYREEE (reference sequence). This CDR3 has 16 amino acids. CDR3 DNA: TGTGCCAGCAGCTTGGCCCTTAGCGGGGGGATCTACGAGCAGTACTTC. Residues: CASSLALSGGIYEQYF.

This chain links TRBV28 with TRBJ1-5; D gene unclear. The V end lost 2 bases, the J end lost 7 bases, and 18 bases lay between the germline ends. Per germline, CDR1 MDHEN and CDR2 SYDVKM. The CDR3 has 16 residues. The CDR3 reads CASSLGWTAFRQPQHF. The DNA for the CDR3 is TGTGCCAGCAGTTTAGGATGGACTGCCTTCCGGCAGCCCCAGCATTTT.

This sequence joins TRBV2 and TRBJ2-7; D call uncertain. Trimming left V 8 bases short and J 3 bases short, with 8 bases between. The V gene's germline CDR1 is SNHLY and CDR2 FYNNEI. The CDR3 runs 11 residues. This CDR3 is CASGFDYEQYF. CDR3 in DNA: TGTGCCAGCGGCTTTGACTACGAGCAGTACTTC. Full variable domain (missing parts from reference TRBV2 and TRBJ2-7): EPEVTQTPSHQVTQMGQEVILRCVPISNHLYFYWYRQILGQKVEFLVSFYNNEISEKSEIFDDQFSVERPDGSNFTLKIRSTKLEDSAMYFCASGFDYEQYFGPGTRLTVT.

This sequence joins TRBV18 and TRBJ2-1; TRBD2 matches 7 bases. Trimming took 4 bases from V and 12 from J; bases not matched to a gene: 6. Germline loops: CDR1 KGHSH, CDR2 LQKENI. CDR3 size: 12 residues. This CDR3 reads CASSLTSPGQFF. The CDR3 nucleotides are TGTGCCAGCTCACTGACTAGCCCGGGGCAGTTCTTC.

The V call is TRBV29-1, the J call TRBJ2-1, with a weak D call TRBD1 (7 bases). Trimming cost V 0 bases and J 3 bases, with 15 bases left between them. CDR1 and CDR2 (germline): SQVTM, ANQGSEA. The CDR3 has 16 residues. CDR3 DNA: TGCAGCGTTGAAGATCCCCAGGGGGGATTCTACAATGAGCAGTTCTTC. Protein product: CSVEDPQGGFYNEQFF.

This sequence joins TRBV5-1 and TRBJ2-3; 10 positions agree with TRBD2. Germline lookup yields CDR1 SGHRS and CDR2 YFSETQ. This CDR3 contains 16 residues. V trimming: 0 bases; J trimming: 2 bases; junction bases outside the gene matches: 3. CDR3 nucleotide sequence: TGCGCCAGCAGCTTGGACCTAGCGGGAGCCACAGATACGCAGTATTTT. Its protein is CASSLDLAGATDTQYF.

This chain uses TRBV15 with TRBJ2-3; the D gene is possibly TRBD2 (6 bases). V lost 1 base, J lost 6 bases, and 11 bases lay in between. The V gene's germline CDR1 is LNHNV and CDR2 YYDKDF (reference sequence). The CDR3 has 14 amino acids. CDR3 nucleotide sequence: TGTGCCACCAGCAGAGGTTCGCTAGCGGATACGCAGTATTTT. Translated: CATSRGSLADTQYF.

The rearrangement uses TRBV10-2 and TRBJ1-2, with D possibly being TRBD1 (5 bases). This CDR3 spans 14 amino acids. Per the germline V gene, CDR1 is WSHSY and CDR2 is SAAADI. Between the trimmed V and J ends, which lost 3 bases and 2 bases, there was a span of 10 bases. The CDR3 loop reads CASSERTPNYGYTF. CDR3 nucleotides: TGCGCCAGCAGTGAACGGACACCCAACTATGGCTACACCTTC.

This clone has just one count. This chain joins TRBV7-2 and TRBJ1-6; D may be TRBD1 (6 bases). Germline V gives CDR1 SGHTA, CDR2 FQGNSA. The V and J ends lost 7 bases and 10 bases respectively, with 20 bases between them. The CDR3 is made up of 15 amino acids. The CDR3 DNA follows: TGTGCCAGCACCCTAGGACAGCCGGGAGGATCACCCCTCCACTTT. It translates to CASTLGQPGGSPLHF.

The rearrangement links TRBV5-5 to TRBJ1-2; 7 positions agree with TRBD1. The V gene end was trimmed by 3 bases and the J gene end by 0 bases; junction bases not matched to a gene: 11. The CDR3 length is 17 residues. Germline CDR1 is SGHKS and CDR2 is YYEKEE (reference sequence). CDR3 in amino acids: CASSSYNRDRANYGYTF. The DNA of the CDR3 is TGTGCCAGCAGCTCTTATAACCGGGACAGAGCTAACTATGGCTACACCTTC.

The CDR3 sequence: CASSQDRWARNTIYF. The CDR3 DNA reads as TGCGCCAGCAGCCAAGATAGGTGGGCCCGAAACACCATATATTTT. This sequence joins TRBV4-3 and TRBJ1-3; D is unclear. Per germline, CDR1 LGHNA and CDR2 YSLEER. The CDR3 has 15 residues. Trimming left V 0 bases short and J 5 bases short, with 11 bases between.

This rearrangement joins TRBV7-2 to TRBJ2-4; the match to TRBD1 covers 11 bases. The CDR3 extends over 17 amino acids. V lost 2 bases, J lost 3 bases, and 6 bases stayed unmatched. From germline, CDR1 is SGHTA and CDR2 FQGNSA. As DNA, the CDR3 is TGTGCCAGCAGCTTAATCCGGGACAGGGGGGGCAAAAACATTCAGTACTTC. Protein: CASSLIRDRGGKNIQYF.